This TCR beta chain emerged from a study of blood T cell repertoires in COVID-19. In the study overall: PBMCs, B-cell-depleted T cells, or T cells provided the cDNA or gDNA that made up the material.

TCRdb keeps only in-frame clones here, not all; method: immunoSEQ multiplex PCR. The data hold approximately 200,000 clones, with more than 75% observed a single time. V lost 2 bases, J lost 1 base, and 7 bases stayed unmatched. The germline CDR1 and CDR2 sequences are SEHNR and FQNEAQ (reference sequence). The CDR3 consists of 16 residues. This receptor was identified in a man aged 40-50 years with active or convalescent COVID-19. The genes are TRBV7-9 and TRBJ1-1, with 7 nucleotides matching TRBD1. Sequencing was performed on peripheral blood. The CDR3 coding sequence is TGTGCCAGCAGCTTAACCCCACAGGGGCGGAACACTGAAGCTTTCTTT. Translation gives CASSLTPQGRNTEAFF.